The source of this T cell receptor (beta chain) is a study of blood T cell repertoires in COVID-19. This CDR3 comprises 16 residues. Trimming at V came to 3 bases and at J to 0 bases, leaving 5 bases not matched to a gene. The V gene's germline CDR1 is PRHDT and CDR2 FYEKMQ (reference sequence). Sequenced by immunoSEQ multiplex PCR; TCRdb stores in-frame clones only, minus some. Altogether 45,000 to 60,000 clones are present, around 86% being singletons, with the ten largest covering 15% to 20%. The specimen sequenced was peripheral blood. The sequence derives from a man in his fifties or sixties with active or convalescent COVID-19. This sequence joins TRBV13 and TRBJ2-1, with 7 nucleotides matching TRBD2. CDR3 region: CASSFFGGSSYNEQFF. DNA for the CDR3: TGTGCCAGCAGCTTCTTTGGCGGGAGCTCCTACAATGAGCAGTTCTTC. Complete variable domain (other parts from reference TRBV13 and TRBJ2-1): AAGVIQSPRHLIKEKRETATLKCYPIPRHDTVYWYQQGPGQDPQFLISFYEKMQSDKGSIPDRFSAQQFSDYHSELNMSSLELGDSALYFCASSFFGGSSYNEQFFGPGTRLTVL.